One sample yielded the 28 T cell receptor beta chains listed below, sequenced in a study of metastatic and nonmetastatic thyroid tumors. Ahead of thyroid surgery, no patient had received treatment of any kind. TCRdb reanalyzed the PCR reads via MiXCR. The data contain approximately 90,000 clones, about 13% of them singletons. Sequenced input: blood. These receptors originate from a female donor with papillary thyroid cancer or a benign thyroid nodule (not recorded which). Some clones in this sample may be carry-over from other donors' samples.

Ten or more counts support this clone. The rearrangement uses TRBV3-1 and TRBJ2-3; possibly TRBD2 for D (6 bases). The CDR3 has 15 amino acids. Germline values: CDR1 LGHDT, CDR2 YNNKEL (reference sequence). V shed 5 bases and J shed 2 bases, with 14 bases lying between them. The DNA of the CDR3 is TGTGCCAGCAGCGGGACGGGAGCTAACACAGATACGCAGTATTTT. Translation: CASSGTGANTDTQYF.

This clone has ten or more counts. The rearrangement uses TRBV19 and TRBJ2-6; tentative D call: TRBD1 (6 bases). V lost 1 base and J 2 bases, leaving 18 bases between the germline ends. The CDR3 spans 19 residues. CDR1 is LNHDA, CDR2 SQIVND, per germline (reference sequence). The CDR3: CASSIGLGVGGAGANVLTF. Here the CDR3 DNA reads TGTGCCAGTAGTATAGGGTTGGGTGTTGGGGGCGCTGGGGCCAACGTCCTGACTTTC.

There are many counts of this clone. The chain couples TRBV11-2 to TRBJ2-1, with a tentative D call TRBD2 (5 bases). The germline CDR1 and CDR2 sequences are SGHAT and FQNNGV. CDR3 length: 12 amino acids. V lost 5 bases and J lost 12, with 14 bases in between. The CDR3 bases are TGTGCCAGCAGCCCTCAACGGGGTAGGCAGTTCTTC. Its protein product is CASSPQRGRQFF.

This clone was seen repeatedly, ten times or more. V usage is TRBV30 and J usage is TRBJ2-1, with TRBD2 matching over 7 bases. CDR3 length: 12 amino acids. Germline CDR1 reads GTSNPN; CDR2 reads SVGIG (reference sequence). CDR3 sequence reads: CAQAGVYNEQFF. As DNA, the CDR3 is TGTGCTCAGGCGGGGGTGTACAATGAGCAGTTCTTC.

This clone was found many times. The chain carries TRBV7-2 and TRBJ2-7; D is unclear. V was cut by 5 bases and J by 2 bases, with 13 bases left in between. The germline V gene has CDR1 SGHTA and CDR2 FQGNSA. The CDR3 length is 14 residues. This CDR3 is CASSLVAGTYEQYF. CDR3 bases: TGTGCCAGCAGCCTCGTCGCCGGTACCTACGAGCAGTACTTC.

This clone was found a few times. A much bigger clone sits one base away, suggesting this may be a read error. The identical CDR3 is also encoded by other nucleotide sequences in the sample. The CDR3 DNA reads TGTGCCAGTTCACCTGGGACAGATCAGCCCCAGCATTTT. It specifies CASSPGTDQPQHF. The chain employs TRBV18 and TRBJ1-5; 7 bases match TRBD1. CDR3 length: 13 residues. Germline V CDR1 and CDR2: KGHSH, LQKENI.

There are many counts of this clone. The CDR3 protein is CASSLGTGDTDTQYF. The DNA for the CDR3 is TGTGCCAGCAGCTTGGGGACGGGTGACACAGATACGCAGTATTTT. The rearrangement links TRBV11-2 to TRBJ2-3, with D possibly being TRBD1 or TRBD2 (5 bases each). Trimming took off 3 bases at V and 2 bases at J, with 12 bases between the two ends. From germline, CDR1 is SGHAT and CDR2 FQNNGV. The CDR3 runs to 15 residues.

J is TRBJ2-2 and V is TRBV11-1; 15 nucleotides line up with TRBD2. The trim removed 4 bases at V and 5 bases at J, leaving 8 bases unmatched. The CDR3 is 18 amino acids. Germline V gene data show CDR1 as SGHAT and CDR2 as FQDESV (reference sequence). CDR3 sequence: CASSSWTSGRARTGELFF. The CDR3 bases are TGTGCCAGCAGCTCGTGGACTAGCGGGAGGGCGAGGACCGGGGAGCTGTTTTTT. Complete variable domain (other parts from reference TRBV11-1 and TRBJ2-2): EAEVAQSPRYKITEKSQAVAFWCDPISGHATLYWYRQILGQGPELLVQFQDESVVDDSQLPKDRFSAERLKGVDSTLKIQPAELGDSAMYLCASSSWTSGRARTGELFFGEGSRLTVL.

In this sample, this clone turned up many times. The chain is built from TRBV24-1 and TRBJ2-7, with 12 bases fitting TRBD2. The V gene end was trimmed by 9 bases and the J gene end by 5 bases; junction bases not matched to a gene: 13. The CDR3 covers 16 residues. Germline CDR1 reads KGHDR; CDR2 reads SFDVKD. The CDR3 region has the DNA TGTGCCACCCTACTAGCGGGAGGCCCCTCTAGGAACGAGCAGTACTTC. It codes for CATLLAGGPSRNEQYF.

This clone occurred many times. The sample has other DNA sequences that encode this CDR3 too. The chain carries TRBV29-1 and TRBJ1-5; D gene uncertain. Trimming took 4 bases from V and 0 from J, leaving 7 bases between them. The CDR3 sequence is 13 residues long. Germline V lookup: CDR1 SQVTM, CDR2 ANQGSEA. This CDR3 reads CSVARSSNQPQHF. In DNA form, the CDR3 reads TGCAGCGTTGCACGGTCTAGCAATCAGCCCCAGCATTTT.

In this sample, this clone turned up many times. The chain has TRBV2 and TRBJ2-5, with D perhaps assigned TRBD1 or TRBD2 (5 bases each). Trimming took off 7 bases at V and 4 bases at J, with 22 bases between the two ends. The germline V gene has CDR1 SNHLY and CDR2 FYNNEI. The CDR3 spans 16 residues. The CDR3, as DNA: TGTGCCAGCACGACTCAACCCAGGGAGTTGCTAGAGACCCAGTACTTC. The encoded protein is CASTTQPRELLETQYF.

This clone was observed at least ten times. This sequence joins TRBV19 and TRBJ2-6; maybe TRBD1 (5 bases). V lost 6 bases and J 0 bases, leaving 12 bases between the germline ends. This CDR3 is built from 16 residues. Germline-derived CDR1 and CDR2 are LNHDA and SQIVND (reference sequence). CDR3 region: CASSNFQGSGANVLTF. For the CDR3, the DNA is TGTGCCAGTAGCAACTTCCAGGGCTCTGGGGCCAACGTCCTGACTTTC.

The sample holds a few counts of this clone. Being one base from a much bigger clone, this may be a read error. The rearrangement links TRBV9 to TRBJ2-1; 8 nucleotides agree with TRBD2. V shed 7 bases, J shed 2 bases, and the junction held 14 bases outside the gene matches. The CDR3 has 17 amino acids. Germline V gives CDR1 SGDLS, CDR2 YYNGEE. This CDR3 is CASGPGGGGSAYNEQFF. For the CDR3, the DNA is TGTGCCAGCGGCCCGGGGGGGGGCGGGAGCGCCTACAATGAGCAGTTCTTC.

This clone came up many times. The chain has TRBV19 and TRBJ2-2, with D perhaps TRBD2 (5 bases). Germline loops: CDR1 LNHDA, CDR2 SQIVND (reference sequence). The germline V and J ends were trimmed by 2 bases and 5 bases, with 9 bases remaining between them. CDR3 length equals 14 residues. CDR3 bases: TGTGCCAGTAGTATATTGTCGGGGACCGGGGAGCTGTTTTTT. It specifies CASSILSGTGELFF.

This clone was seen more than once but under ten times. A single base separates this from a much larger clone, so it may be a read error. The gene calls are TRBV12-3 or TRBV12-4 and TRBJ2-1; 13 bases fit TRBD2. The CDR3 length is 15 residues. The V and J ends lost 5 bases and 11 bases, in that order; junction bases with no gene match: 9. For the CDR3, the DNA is TGTGCCAGCAGTGGTAACGGGACTAGCGGGACCAAGCAGTTCTTC. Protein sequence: CASSGNGTSGTKQFF.

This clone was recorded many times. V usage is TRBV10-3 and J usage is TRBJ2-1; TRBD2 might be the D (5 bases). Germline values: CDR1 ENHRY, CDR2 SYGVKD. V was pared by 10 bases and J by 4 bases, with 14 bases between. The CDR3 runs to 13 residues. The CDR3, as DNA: TGTGCCACCGCGAGGGAGAGATACAATGAGCAGTTCTTC. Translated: CATARERYNEQFF.

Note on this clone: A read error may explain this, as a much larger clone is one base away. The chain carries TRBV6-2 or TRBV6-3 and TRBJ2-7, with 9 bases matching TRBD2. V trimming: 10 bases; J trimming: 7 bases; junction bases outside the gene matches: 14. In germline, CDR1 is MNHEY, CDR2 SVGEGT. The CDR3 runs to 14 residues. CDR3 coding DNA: TGTGCCACCTCCGGACTAGCGAGTGTCCAGGAGCAGTACTTC. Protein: CATSGLASVQEQYF.

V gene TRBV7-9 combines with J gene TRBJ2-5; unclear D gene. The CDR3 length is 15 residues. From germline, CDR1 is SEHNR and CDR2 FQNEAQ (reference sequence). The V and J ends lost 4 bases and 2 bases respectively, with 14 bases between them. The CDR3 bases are TGTGCCAGCAGCTATACCCGACGGTCACAAGAGACCCAGTACTTC. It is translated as CASSYTRRSQETQYF. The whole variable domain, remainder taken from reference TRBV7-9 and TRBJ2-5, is DTGVSQNPRHKITKRGQNVTFRCDPISEHNRLYWYRQTLGQGPEFLTYFQNEAQLEKSRLLSDRFSAERPKGSFSTLEIQRTEQGDSAMYLCASSYTRRSQETQYFGPGTRLLVL.

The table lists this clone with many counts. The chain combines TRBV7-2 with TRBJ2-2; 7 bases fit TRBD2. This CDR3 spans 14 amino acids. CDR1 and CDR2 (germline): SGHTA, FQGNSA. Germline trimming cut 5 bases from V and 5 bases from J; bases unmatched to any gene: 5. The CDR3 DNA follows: TGTGCCAGCAGCCTTAGACTAGCTACCGGGGAGCTGTTTTTT. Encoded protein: CASSLRLATGELFF.

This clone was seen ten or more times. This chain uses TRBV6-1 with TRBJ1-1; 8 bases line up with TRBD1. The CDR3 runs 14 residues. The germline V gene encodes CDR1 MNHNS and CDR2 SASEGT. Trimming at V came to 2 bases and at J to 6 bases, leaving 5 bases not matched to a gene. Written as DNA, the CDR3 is TGTGCCAGCAGTGAAAGACAGGGGATCGCTGAAGCTTTCTTT. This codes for CASSERQGIAEAFF.

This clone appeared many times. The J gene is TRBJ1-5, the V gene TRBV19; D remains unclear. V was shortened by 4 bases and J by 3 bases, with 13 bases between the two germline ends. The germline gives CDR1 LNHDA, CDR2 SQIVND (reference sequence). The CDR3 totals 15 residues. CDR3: CASSTGKRNNQPQHF. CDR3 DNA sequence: TGTGCCAGTAGTACGGGGAAACGGAACAATCAGCCCCAGCATTTT.

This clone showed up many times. In DNA form, the CDR3 reads TGTGCCAGCAGCGCCAGGGGGTCGTCCTACAATGAGCAGTTCTTC. As protein: CASSARGSSYNEQFF. The chain uses TRBV2 and TRBJ2-1; 7 bases are shared with TRBD1. This CDR3 has 15 amino acids. After removal of 6 bases from V and 1 base from J, the junction contained 6 bases not matched to a gene. Germline V gene lookup returns CDR1 SNHLY and CDR2 FYNNEI.

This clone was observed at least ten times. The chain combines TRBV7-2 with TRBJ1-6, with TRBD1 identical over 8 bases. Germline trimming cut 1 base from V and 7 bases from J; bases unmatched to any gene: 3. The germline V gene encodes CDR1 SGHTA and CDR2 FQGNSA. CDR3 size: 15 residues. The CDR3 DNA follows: TGTGCCAGCAGCTTAGACACAGGGGGGAATTCACCCCTCCACTTT. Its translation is CASSLDTGGNSPLHF.

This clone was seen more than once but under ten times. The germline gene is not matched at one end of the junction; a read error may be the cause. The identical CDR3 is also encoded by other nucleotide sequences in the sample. This CDR3 reads CSVGRRLNTEAFF. As DNA, the CDR3 is TGCAGCGTTGGTCGCAGGCTGAACACTGAGGCTTTCTTT. V gene TRBV29-1 combines with J gene TRBJ1-1, with D hard to call. CDR1 is SQVTM, CDR2 ANQGSEA, per germline. This CDR3 comprises 13 residues.

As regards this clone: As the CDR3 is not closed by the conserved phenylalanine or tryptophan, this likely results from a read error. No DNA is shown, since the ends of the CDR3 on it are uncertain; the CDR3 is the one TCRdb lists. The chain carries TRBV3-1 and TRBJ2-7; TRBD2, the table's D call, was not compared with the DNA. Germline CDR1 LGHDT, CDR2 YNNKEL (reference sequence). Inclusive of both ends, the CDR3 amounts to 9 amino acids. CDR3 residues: CASSQEGSI.

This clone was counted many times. CDR3 loop: CASSVFGHGGRPSTDTQYF. CDR3 coding DNA: TGTGCCAGCAGCGTCTTCGGGCATGGTGGAAGACCTAGCACAGATACGCAGTATTTT. The rearrangement joins TRBV9 to TRBJ2-3; D unclear. The CDR3 consists of 19 residues. Trimming shortened V by 2 bases and J by 0 bases, and 22 bases separated the two germline ends. The germline V gene encodes CDR1 SGDLS and CDR2 YYNGEE.

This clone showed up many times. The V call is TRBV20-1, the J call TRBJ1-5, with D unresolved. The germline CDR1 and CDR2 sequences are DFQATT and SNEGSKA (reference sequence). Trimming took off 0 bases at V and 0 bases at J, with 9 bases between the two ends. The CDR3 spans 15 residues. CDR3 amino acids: CSARDQGISNQPQHF. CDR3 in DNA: TGCAGTGCTAGAGATCAAGGGATTAGCAATCAGCCCCAGCATTTT.

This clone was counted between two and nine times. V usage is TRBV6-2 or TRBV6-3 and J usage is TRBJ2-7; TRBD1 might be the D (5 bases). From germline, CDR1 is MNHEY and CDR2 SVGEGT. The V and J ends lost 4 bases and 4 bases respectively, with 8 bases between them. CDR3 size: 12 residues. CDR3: CASSWGGYEQYF. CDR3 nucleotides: TGTGCCAGCAGTTGGGGCGGTTACGAGCAGTACTTC.